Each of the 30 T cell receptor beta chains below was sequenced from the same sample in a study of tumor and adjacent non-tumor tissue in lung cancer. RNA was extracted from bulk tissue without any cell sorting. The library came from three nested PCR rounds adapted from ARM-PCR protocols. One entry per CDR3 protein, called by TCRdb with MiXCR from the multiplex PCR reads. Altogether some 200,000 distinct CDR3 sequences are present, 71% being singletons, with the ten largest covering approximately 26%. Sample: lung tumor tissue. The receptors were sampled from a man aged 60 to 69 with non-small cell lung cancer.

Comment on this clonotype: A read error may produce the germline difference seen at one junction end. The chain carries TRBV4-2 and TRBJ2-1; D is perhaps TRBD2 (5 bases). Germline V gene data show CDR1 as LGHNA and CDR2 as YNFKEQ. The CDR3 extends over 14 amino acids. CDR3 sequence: CASNQEGFASYGIF. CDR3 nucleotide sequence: TGCGCCAGCAACCAAGAAGGATTCGCCTCCTACGGGATCTTC.

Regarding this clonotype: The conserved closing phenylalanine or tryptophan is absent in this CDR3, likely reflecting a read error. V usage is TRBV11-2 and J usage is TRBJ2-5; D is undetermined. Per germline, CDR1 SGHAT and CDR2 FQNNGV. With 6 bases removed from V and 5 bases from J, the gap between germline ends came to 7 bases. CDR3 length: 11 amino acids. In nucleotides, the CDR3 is TGTGCCAGCAGTATAGTGGAGACCCAGTACATC. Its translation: CASSIVETQYI.

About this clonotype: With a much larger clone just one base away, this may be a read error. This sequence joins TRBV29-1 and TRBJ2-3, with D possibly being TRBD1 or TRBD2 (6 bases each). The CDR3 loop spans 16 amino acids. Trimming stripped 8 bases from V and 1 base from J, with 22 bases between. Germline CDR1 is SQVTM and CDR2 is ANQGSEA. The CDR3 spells CSIAGGAGSRTDTQYF. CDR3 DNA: TGCAGCATTGCCGGGGGCGCCGGGTCCCGCACAGATACGCAGTATTTT.

For the CDR3, the DNA is TGTGCCAGCAGTTACTCTCGGGGCAGTGACAATGAGCAGTTCTTC. Residues: CASSYSRGSDNEQFF. This chain uses TRBV6-5 with TRBJ2-1; tentatively, D is TRBD1 or TRBD2 (5 bases each). Trimming shortened V by 0 bases and J by 5 bases, and 11 bases separated the two germline ends. The CDR3 totals 15 residues. Germline V gene sequence: CDR1 MNHEY, CDR2 SVGAGI.

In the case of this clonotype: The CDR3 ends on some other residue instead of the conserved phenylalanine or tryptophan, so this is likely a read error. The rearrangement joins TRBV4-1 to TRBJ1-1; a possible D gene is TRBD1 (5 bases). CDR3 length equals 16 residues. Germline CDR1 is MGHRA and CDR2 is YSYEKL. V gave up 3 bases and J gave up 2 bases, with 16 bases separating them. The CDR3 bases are TGCGCCAGCAGCCATTACGCCCGGGACCCAAACACTGAAGCTTTCTTG. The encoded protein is CASSHYARDPNTEAFL.

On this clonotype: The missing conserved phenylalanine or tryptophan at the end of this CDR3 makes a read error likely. The CDR3 DNA sequence: TGTGCCAGCAGCTTACGGGACAGGTTTGGAGGGGAGACCCAGTACGTC. It specifies CASSLRDRFGGETQYV. The chain combines TRBV11-3 with TRBJ2-5; TRBD1 aligns across 8 bases. CDR1 is SGHNT, CDR2 YENEEA, per germline. The ends lost 2 bases at V and 5 bases at J; junction bases unmatched: 10. This CDR3 has 16 residues.

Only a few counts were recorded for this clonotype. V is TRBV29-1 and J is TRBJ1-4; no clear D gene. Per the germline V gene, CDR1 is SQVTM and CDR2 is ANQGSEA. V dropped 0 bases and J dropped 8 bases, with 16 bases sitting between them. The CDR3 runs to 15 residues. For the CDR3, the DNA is TGCAGCGTTGAAGATCTATTCGGGGATCGGGAAAAACTGTTTTTT. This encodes CSVEDLFGDREKLFF.

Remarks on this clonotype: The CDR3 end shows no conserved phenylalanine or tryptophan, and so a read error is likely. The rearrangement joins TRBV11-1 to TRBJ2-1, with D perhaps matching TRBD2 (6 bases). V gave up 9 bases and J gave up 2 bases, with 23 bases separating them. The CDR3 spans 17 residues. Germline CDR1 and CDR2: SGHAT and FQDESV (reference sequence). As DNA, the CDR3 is TGTGCCAGTAGCGAATCTTATAGCTGGGGGGCCTACAATGAGCAGTTCTTA. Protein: CASSESYSWGAYNEQFL.

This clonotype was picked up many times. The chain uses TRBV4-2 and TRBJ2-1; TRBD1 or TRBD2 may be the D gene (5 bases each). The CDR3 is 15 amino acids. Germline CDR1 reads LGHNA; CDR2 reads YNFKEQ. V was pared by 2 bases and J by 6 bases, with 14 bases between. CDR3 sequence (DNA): TGTGCCAGCAGCCAACGAGGGCCGGGGACCAATGAGCAGTTCTTC. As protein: CASSQRGPGTNEQFF.

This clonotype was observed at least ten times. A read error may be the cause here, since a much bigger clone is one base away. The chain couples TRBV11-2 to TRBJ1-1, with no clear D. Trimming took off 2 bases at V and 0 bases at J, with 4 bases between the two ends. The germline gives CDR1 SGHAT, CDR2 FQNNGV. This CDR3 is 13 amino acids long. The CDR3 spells CASSLMLNTEAFF. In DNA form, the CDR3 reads TGTGCCAGCAGCTTAATGTTGAACACTGAAGCTTTCTTT. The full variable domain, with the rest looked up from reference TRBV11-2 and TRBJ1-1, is EAGVAQSPRYKIIEKRQSVAFWCNPISGHATLYWYQQILGQGPKLLIQFQNNGVVDDSQLPKDRFSAERLKGVDSTLKIQPAKLEDSAVYLCASSLMLNTEAFFGQGTRLTVV.

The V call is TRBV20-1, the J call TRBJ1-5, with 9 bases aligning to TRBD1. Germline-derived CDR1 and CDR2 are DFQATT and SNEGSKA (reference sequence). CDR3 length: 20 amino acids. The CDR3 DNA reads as TGCTGTTCTGTTCCCCCGCTGGGACAGGGCCCAACTTATAGCAATCAGCCCCAGCATTTT. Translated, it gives CCSVPPLGQGPTYSNQPQHF.

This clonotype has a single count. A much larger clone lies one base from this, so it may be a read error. The CDR3 DNA reads as TGTGCCAGCGGGCACAGGGGTAGAGAGCAGTACTTC. Encoded protein: CASGHRGREQYF. The V gene is TRBV6-1, the J gene TRBJ2-7; 7 bases map to TRBD1. The CDR3 is 12 residues long. In germline, CDR1 is MNHNS, CDR2 SASEGT. V was pared by 8 bases and J by 7 bases, with 8 bases of the junction left unmatched.

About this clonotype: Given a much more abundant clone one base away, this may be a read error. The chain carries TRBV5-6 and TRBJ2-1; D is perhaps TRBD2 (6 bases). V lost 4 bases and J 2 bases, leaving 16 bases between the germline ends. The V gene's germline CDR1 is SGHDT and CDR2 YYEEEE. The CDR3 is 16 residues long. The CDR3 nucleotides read TGTGCCAGCAGCCTTATTGGCCGGACTACCTACAATGAGCAGTTCTTC. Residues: CASSLIGRTTYNEQFF.

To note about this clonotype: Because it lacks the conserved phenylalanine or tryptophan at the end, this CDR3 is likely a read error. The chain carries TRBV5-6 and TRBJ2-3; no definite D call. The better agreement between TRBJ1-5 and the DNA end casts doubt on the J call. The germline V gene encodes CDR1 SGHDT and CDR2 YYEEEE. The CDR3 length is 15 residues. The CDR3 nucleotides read TGTGCCAGCAGCCGTCCCGCGGGAGAATGGGATACGCAGCATCTT. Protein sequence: CASSRPAGEWDTQHL.

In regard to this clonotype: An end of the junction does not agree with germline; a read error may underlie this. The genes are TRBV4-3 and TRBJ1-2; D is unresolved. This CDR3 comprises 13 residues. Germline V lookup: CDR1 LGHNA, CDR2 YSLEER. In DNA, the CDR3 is TGCGCCAGCAGGCAAGATCCCGGGGATGGCTACACCTTC. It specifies CASRQDPGDGYTF.

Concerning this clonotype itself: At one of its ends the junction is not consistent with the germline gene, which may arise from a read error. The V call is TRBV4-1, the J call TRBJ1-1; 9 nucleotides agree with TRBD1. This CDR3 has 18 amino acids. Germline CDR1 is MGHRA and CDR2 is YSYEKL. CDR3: CASSQNTPTQGARIEAFF. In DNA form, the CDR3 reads TGTGCCAGCAGCCAAAATACCCCCACACAGGGGGCTAGGATTGAAGCTTTCTTT.

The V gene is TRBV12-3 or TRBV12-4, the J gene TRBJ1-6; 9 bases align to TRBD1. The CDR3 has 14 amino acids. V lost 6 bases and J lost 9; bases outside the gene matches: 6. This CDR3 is CASSTGQGPSPLHF. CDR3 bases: TGTGCCAGCAGCACGGGACAGGGACCTTCACCCCTCCACTTT.

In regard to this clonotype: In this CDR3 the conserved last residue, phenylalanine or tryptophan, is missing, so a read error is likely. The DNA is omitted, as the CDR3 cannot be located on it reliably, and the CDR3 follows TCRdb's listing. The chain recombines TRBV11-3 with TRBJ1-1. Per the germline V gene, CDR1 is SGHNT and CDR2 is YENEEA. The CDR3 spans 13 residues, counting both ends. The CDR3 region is CASSLGSIPRTFA.

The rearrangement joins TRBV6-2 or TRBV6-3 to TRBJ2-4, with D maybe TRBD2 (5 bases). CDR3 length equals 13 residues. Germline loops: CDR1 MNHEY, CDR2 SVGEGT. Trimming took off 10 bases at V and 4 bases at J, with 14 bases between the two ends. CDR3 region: CATKGRGKNIQYF. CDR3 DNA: TGTGCCACCAAAGGGAGAGGGAAAAACATTCAGTACTTC.

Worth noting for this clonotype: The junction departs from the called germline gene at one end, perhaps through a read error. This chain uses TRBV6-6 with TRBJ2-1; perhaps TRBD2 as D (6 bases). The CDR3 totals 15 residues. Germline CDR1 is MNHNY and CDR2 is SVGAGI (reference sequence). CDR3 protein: CVSSHTAGSYNEQFF. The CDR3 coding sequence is TGTGTCAGCAGCCATACGGCGGGGTCCTACAATGAGCAGTTCTTC.

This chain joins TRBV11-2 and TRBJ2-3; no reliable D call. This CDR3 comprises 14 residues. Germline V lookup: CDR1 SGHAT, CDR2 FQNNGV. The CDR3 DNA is TGTGTCATCAGCTTGACCCCCAGCACAGATACGCAGTATTTT. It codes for CVISLTPSTDTQYF.

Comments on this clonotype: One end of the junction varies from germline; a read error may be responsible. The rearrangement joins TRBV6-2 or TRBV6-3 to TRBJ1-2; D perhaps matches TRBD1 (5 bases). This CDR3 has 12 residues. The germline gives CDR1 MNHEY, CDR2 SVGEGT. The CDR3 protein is CTSSVGLRGYAF. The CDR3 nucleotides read TGTACCAGCAGCGTGGGACTTCGGGGCTACGCCTTC.

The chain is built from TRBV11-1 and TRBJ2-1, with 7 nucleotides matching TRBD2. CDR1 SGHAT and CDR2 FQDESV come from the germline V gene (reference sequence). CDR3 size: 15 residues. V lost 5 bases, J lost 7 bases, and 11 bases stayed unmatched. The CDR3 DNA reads TGTGCCAGCAGCCCCGGACTAGGGATTATTAATGAGCAGTTCTTC. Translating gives CASSPGLGIINEQFF.

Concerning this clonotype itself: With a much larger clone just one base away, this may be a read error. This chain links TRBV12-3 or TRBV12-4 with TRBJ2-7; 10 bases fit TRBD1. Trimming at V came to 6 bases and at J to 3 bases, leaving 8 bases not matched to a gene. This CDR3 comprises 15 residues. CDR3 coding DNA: TGTGCCAGCAGCCAGACAGGGGGCGTTTTCTACGAGCAGTACTTC. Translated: CASSQTGGVFYEQYF.

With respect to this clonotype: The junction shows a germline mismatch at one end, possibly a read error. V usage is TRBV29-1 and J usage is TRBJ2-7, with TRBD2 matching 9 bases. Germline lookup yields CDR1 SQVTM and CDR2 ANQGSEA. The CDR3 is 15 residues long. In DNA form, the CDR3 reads TGCAGCGTTGAAGATAGCGGGGGTCCCCCCTATGAGCAGTACTTC. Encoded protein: CSVEDSGGPPYEQYF.

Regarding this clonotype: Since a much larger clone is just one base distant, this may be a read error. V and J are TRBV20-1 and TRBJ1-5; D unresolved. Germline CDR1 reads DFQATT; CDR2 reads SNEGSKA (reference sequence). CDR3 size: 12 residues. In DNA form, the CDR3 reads TGCAGTGCCCTATTTAGCAATCAGCCCCACCATTTT. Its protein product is CSALFSNQPHHF.

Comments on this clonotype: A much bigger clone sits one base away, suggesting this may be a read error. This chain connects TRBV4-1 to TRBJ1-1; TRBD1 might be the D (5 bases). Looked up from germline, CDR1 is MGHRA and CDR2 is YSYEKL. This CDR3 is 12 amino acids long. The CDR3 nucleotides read TGCACCAGCAGCCGGGACGGGGGTAGGGCTTTCTTT. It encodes CTSSRDGGRAFF.

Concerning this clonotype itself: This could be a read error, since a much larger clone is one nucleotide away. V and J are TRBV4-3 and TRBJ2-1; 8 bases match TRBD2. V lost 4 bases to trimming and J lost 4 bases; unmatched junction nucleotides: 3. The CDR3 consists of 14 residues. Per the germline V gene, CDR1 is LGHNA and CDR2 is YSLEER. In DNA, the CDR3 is TGCGCCAGCAGCCCCACGGGAGGGTACAATGAGCAGTTCTTC. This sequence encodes CASSPTGGYNEQFF.

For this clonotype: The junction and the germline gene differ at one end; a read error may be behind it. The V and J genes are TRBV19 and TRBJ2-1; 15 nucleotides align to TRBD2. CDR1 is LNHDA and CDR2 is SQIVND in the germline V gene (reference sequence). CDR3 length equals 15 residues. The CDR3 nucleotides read TGTACCAGTAGTGGGGGACTAGCGGGAGGCAATGAGCAGTTCTTC. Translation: CTSSGGLAGGNEQFF.

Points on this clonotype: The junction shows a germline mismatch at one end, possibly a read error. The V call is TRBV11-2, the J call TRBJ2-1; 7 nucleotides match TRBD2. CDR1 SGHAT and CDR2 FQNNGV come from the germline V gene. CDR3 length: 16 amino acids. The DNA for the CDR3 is TGTGCCAGCAGCTTATCGTGGACTAGTGGGGGTAGTGAGCAATTCTTC. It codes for CASSLSWTSGGSEQFF.